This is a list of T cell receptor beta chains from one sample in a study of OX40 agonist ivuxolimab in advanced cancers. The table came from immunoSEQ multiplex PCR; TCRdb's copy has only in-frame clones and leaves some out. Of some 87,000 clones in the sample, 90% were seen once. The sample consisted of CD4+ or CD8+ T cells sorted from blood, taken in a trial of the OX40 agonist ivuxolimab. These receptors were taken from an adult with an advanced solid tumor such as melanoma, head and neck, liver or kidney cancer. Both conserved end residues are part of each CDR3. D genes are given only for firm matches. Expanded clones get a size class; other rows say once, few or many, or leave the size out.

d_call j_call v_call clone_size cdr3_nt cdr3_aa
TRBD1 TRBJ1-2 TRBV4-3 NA TGCGCCAGCAGCCACCCCGGACAGGAGTCTGGCTACACCTTC CASSHPGQESGYTF
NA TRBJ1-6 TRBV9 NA TGTGCCAGCAGCGCGACAGGTAGTAATTCACCCCTCCACTTT CASSATGSNSPLHF
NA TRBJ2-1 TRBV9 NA TGTGCCAAACGGGGTCCACTCGGCGACAATGAGCAGTTCTTC CAKRGPLGDNEQFF
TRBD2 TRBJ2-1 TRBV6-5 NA TGTGCCAGCAGTGGTCTAGCGGGAGTTCGTAATGAGCAGTTCTTC CASSGLAGVRNEQFF
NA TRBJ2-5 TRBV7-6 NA TGTGCCAGCAGCTCTAGCTGGGAGACCCAGTACTTC CASSSSWETQYF
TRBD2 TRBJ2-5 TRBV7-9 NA TGTGCCAGCAGCTCTTCCCTGGGCGCACTAGCGGGAGAAGAGACCCAGTACTTC CASSSSLGALAGEETQYF
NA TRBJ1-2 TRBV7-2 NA TGTGCCAGCAGCTTAGCGACGGATCAGGGCGGGTATGGCTACACCTTC CASSLATDQGGYGYTF
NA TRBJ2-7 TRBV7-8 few TGTGCCAGCAGCTTAGGGTTGCGGGCCTCCTACGAGCAGTACTTC CASSLGLRASYEQYF
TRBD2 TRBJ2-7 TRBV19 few TGTGCCAGTAGACCCGCGGGACTAGCGGGAAGCGAGCAGTACTTC CASRPAGLAGSEQYF
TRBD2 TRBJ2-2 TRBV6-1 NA TGTGCCAGCAGTGAACTTCAGGGAGGGTTCTGGGCCGGGGAGCTGTTTTTT CASSELQGGFWAGELFF
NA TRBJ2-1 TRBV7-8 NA TGTGCCAGCAGCTCCTATGACTCGGGGGAGCAGTTCTTC CASSSYDSGEQFF
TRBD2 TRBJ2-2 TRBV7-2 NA TGTGCCAGCAGCCCTTGGGGCGGGGGGCTGTTTTTT CASSPWGGGLFF
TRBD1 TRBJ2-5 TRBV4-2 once TGTGCCAGCAGCCAAGATAACAGGGGATTCCAAGAGACCCAGTACTTC CASSQDNRGFQETQYF